The next 11 T cell receptor beta chains were all read from a single sample in a study of T cells in Graves' hyperthyroidism and ophthalmopathy (dated by TCRdb to about 2019). Library construction relied on multiplex PCR. Sequencing took place on an Illumina HiSeq 2000. The TCR beta CDR3 regions were amplified from the RNA transcripts. The TCR CDR3 was subjected to a first round of RT-PCR using the HTBI primer set and the Qiagen OneStep RT-PCR kit. TCRdb trimmed the raw reads at Q25, called clones with MiXCR and kept productive beta chains. Each record represents a unique CDR3 protein, reported with the most common genes and DNA among its rows. The sample profile shows 500,000 to 800,000 distinct CDR3 sequences; about 14% of them were found once. The leading ten clones occupy 12% of the sample. Sequencing input: blood. The receptors stem from a woman aged 45-65 years with Graves' ophthalmopathy.

This clonotype was picked up many times. The CDR3 DNA follows: TGTGCCAGCAAACCTCCCGGGGCCAGGGGAGCTTTCTTT. This translates into CASKPPGARGAFF. The J gene is TRBJ1-1, the V gene TRBV28; tentative D call: TRBD1 (6 bases). The germline V and J ends were trimmed by 7 bases and 10 bases, with 19 bases remaining between them. Germline assignment: CDR1 MDHEN and CDR2 SYDVKM. This CDR3 region has 13 residues.

This clonotype was seen more than once but under ten times. This rearrangement joins TRBV19 to TRBJ2-1; the D gene is possibly TRBD2 (5 bases). The germline gives CDR1 LNHDA, CDR2 SQIVND (reference sequence). Trimming stripped 10 bases from V and 4 bases from J, with 8 bases between. CDR3 length: 11 amino acids. The CDR3: CATLVYNEQFF. CDR3 sequence (DNA): TGTGCCACACTAGTTTACAATGAGCAGTTCTTC.

The genes are TRBV4-3 and TRBJ1-1, with TRBD1 as a possible D gene (6 bases). The V end lost 0 bases, the J end lost 6 bases, and 14 bases lay between the germline ends. This CDR3 spans 15 amino acids. CDR1 is LGHNA, CDR2 YSLEER, per germline. CDR3 region: CASSQDRGTIAEAFF. CDR3 DNA: TGCGCCAGCAGCCAAGATAGGGGGACAATCGCTGAAGCTTTCTTT.

The chain employs TRBV29-1 and TRBJ2-5; D is possibly TRBD2 (6 bases). Per germline, CDR1 SQVTM and CDR2 ANQGSEA. The CDR3 has 13 amino acids. The V gene lost 4 bases and the J gene lost 5 bases, with 14 bases spanning the gap. The CDR3, as DNA: TGCAGCGTTGTCTTCAGACTAGGCGAGACCCAGTACTTC. Translated: CSVVFRLGETQYF. The whole variable domain, filled in from reference TRBV29-1 and TRBJ2-5, reads SAVISQKPSRDICQRGTSLTIQCQVDSQVTMMFWYRQQPGQSLTLIATANQGSEATYESGFVIDKFPISRPNLTFSTLTVSNMSPEDSSIYLCSVVFRLGETQYFGPGTRLLVL.

This chain joins TRBV4-1 and TRBJ2-7; 7 bases map to TRBD2. J was trimmed by 4 bases and V by 0 bases; bases with no gene match: 15. This CDR3 has 18 residues. CDR1 is MGHRA and CDR2 is YSYEKL in the germline V gene. The CDR3 loop reads CASSQEIDTGTKAYEQYF. CDR3 nucleotide sequence: TGCGCCAGCAGCCAAGAAATCGATACTGGGACTAAGGCATACGAGCAGTACTTC.

In its sample, this clonotype was seen a few times. The V call is TRBV6-1, the J call TRBJ2-3; no clear D. Germline values: CDR1 MNHNS, CDR2 SASEGT. Trimming shortened V by 4 bases and J by 6 bases, and 5 bases separated the two germline ends. The CDR3 has 11 amino acids. The CDR3 DNA is TGTGCCAGCAGTGGCGTGGATACGCAGTATTTT. Translated: CASSGVDTQYF.

This chain's CDR3 is CATRRRAAYEQYF. CDR3 DNA sequence: TGTGCCACCAGACGGAGGGCCGCCTACGAGCAGTACTTC. V is TRBV2 and J is TRBJ2-7; D may be TRBD2 (6 bases). Germline V gene data show CDR1 as SNHLY and CDR2 as FYNNEI. This CDR3 is built from 13 residues. V was pared by 10 bases and J by 2 bases, with 15 bases between.

This clonotype was seen repeatedly, ten times or more. This chain uses TRBV10-3 with TRBJ1-1; 11 nucleotides align to TRBD1. This CDR3 spans 15 amino acids. V gave up 4 bases and J gave up 2 bases; unmatched junction bases: 3. The germline gives CDR1 ENHRY, CDR2 SYGVKD. This CDR3 reads CAISADRGRNTEAFF. The CDR3 coding sequence is TGTGCCATCAGTGCGGACAGGGGGCGCAACACTGAAGCTTTCTTT.

Turning to this clonotype: The germline gene is not matched at one end of the junction; a read error may be the cause. This CDR3 reads CASSLGGYDTGEPFF. In DNA, the CDR3 is TGTGCCAGCAGTTTGGGGGGGTACGACACCGGGGAGCCGTTTTTT. This rearrangement joins TRBV28 to TRBJ2-2; TRBD2 matches at 7 bases. The CDR3 is 15 residues long. Per germline, CDR1 MDHEN and CDR2 SYDVKM.

Regarding this clonotype: A read error may explain this, as a much larger clone is one base away. The chain joins TRBV19 to TRBJ2-3, with TRBD2 identical over 15 bases. Germline CDR1 LNHDA, CDR2 SQIVND (reference sequence). This CDR3 contains 17 residues. CDR3 DNA: TGTGTCAGTAGTCCCGAGGGACTAGCGGGAGGACCTGATACGCAGTATTTT. Its translation is CVSSPEGLAGGPDTQYF. The full variable domain, its missing parts supplied by reference TRBV19 and TRBJ2-3, is DGGITQSPKYLFRKEGQNVTLSCEQNLNHDAMYWYRQDPGQGLRLIYYSQIVNDFQKGDIAEGYSVSREKKESFPLTVTSAQKNPTAFYLCVSSPEGLAGGPDTQYFGPGTRLTVL.

This clonotype has ten or more counts. This chain joins TRBV10-3 and TRBJ2-2; D possibly uses TRBD1 or TRBD2 (5 bases each). CDR1 and CDR2 (germline): ENHRY, SYGVKD. Trimming took 6 bases from V and 2 from J, leaving 16 bases between them. CDR3 size: 16 residues. This chain's CDR3 is CAIRLLSGPNTGELFF. DNA of the CDR3: TGTGCCATCAGGTTATTATCGGGACCCAACACCGGGGAGCTGTTTTTT.